The 18 T cell receptor beta chains below all came from one sample that was sequenced in a study of radiotherapy plus CTLA-4 blockade in lung cancer. Clones were sequenced by immunoSEQ multiplex PCR, and TCRdb holds only the in-frame ones, with some missing. The repertoire holds about 98,000 clones, with approximately 78% as singletons. The material sequenced was peripheral blood, taken from a patient treated with radiotherapy plus ipilimumab. The source is a human donor with non-small cell lung cancer who had a partial response to radiotherapy plus ipilimumab.

V gene TRBV6-4 combines with J gene TRBJ1-2, with a weak D call TRBD1 (5 bases). The CDR3 sequence is 14 residues long. Germline assignment: CDR1 MRHNA and CDR2 SNTAGT. V was trimmed by 8 bases and J by 7 bases, leaving 20 bases between them. The CDR3 reads CASLRGSQDSGYTF. The CDR3 bases are TGTGCCAGCCTGCGGGGGTCACAGGATAGTGGCTACACCTTC.

This clone was observed a single time. The V gene is TRBV2, the J gene TRBJ1-3; D call uncertain. CDR3 length equals 15 residues. V was trimmed by 0 bases and J by 4 bases, leaving 10 bases between them. Germline V CDR1 and CDR2: SNHLY, FYNNEI. DNA for the CDR3: TGTGCCAGCAGTGAAGCGCAGAGGGTCGGAAACACCATATATTTT. Translated, it gives CASSEAQRVGNTIYF.

The chain has TRBV29-1 and TRBJ2-7, with D possibly being TRBD2 (6 bases). V lost 8 bases and J lost 6, with 20 bases in between. Germline V gene sequence: CDR1 SQVTM, CDR2 ANQGSEA. This CDR3 has 13 amino acids. The CDR3 nucleotides read TGCAGCTGGAGGAGGGCCGGGGCTTCCGAGCAGTACTTC. It yields the protein CSWRRAGASEQYF.

This clone was observed a single time. V and J are TRBV19 and TRBJ2-7, with 7 positions matching TRBD2. The CDR3 length is 14 residues. With V trimmed by 4 bases and J by 6 bases, 9 bases remained unmatched. CDR1 and CDR2 (germline): LNHDA, SQIVND (reference sequence). CDR3: CASSTQGERGEQYF. The CDR3 nucleotides read TGTGCCAGTAGTACCCAGGGCGAGCGGGGCGAGCAGTACTTC.

The chain is built from TRBV5-1 and TRBJ1-1; tentatively, D is TRBD1 (6 bases). CDR1 SGHRS and CDR2 YFSETQ come from the germline V gene. This CDR3 region has 15 residues. V gave up 4 bases and J gave up 1 base, with 14 bases separating them. The CDR3 loop is CASSRGGERNTEAFF. DNA for the CDR3: TGCGCCAGCAGCCGAGGGGGGGAAAGGAACACTGAAGCTTTCTTT. The whole variable domain, filled in from reference TRBV5-1 and TRBJ1-1, reads KAGVTQTPRYLIKTRGQQVTLSCSPISGHRSVSWYQQTPGQGLQFLFEYFSETQRNKGNFPGRFSGRQFSNSRSEMNVSTLELGDSALYLCASSRGGERNTEAFFGQGTRLTVV.

This sequence joins TRBV5-1 and TRBJ2-1; 11 bases match TRBD2. Germline-derived CDR1 and CDR2 are SGHRS and YFSETQ. The V segment lost 3 bases and the J segment 0 bases; nucleotides outside the gene matches: 5. The CDR3 spans 17 residues. CDR3 sequence (DNA): TGCGCCAGCAGCTCCCTAGCGGGAGGTAGCTCCTACAATGAGCAGTTCTTC. This encodes CASSSLAGGSSYNEQFF.

The chain has TRBV19 and TRBJ2-5; D is perhaps TRBD1 (6 bases). The tail of the sequence fits TRBJ2-7 better, so the J call may be wrong. There are 14 residues in the CDR3. Per the germline V gene, CDR1 is LNHDA and CDR2 is SQIVND (reference sequence). CDR3 coding DNA: TGTGCCGCATTAGTGGGGGCCTCCGCCTACGAGCAGTACTTC. Its protein product is CAALVGASAYEQYF.

The genes are TRBV7-8 and TRBJ1-3; D ambiguous. With 5 bases removed from V and 0 bases from J, the gap between germline ends came to 11 bases. This CDR3 region has 15 residues. CDR1 is SGHVS, CDR2 FQNEAQ, per germline. CDR3 region: CASSQLQSSGNTIYF. The CDR3 nucleotides are TGTGCCAGCAGCCAGTTACAGAGCTCTGGAAACACCATATATTTT.

The rearrangement uses TRBV7-9 and TRBJ1-4; tentative D call: TRBD1 (6 bases). The V end was cut by 3 bases, the J end by 6 bases, with 17 bases between. Per germline, CDR1 SEHNR and CDR2 FQNEAQ (reference sequence). This CDR3 has 16 residues. The CDR3 reads CASSFPVGHGDEKLFF. In DNA, the CDR3 is TGTGCCAGCAGCTTTCCGGTGGGACATGGAGATGAAAAACTGTTTTTT.

The V gene is TRBV19, the J gene TRBJ1-5, with D uncertain. Germline V gene data show CDR1 as LNHDA and CDR2 as SQIVND (reference sequence). The CDR3 runs 16 residues. The germline V and J ends were trimmed by 4 bases and 3 bases, with 16 bases remaining between them. The CDR3 DNA is TGTGCCAGTAGTACCCGAGGGCGCGGTGACAATCAGCCCCAGCATTTT. Its translation: CASSTRGRGDNQPQHF.

This chain links TRBV29-1 with TRBJ2-2, with TRBD1 matching 7 bases. V shed 4 bases and J 3 bases; nucleotides not matched to a gene: 2. This CDR3 comprises 13 residues. Germline CDR1 SQVTM, CDR2 ANQGSEA. The CDR3 reads CSVGQGDTGELFF. CDR3 DNA: TGCAGCGTTGGGCAGGGGGACACCGGGGAGCTGTTTTTT.

The chain couples TRBV27 to TRBJ2-1; 10 positions agree with TRBD1. The trim removed 4 bases at V and 6 bases at J, leaving 3 bases unmatched. This CDR3 has 14 amino acids. The germline CDR1 and CDR2 sequences are MNHEY and SMNVEV (reference sequence). CDR3 amino acids: CASSSRTGGNEQFF. CDR3 nucleotides: TGTGCCAGCAGTTCCCGGACAGGGGGCAATGAGCAGTTCTTC.

The chain has TRBV5-4 and TRBJ2-2; D unresolved. V was pared by 3 bases and J by 0 bases, with 9 bases between. Germline V gene sequence: CDR1 SGHNT, CDR2 YYREEE (reference sequence). This CDR3 is built from 15 residues. CDR3 loop: CASSSEVANTGELFF. CDR3 DNA sequence: TGTGCCAGCAGCTCAGAAGTGGCGAACACCGGGGAGCTGTTTTTT.

This clone was detected only once. The V gene is TRBV27, the J gene TRBJ2-7; 16 nucleotides match TRBD2. CDR3 size: 17 residues. J lost 1 base, V lost 0 bases, and 0 bases had no gene match. Germline V gene lookup returns CDR1 MNHEY and CDR2 SMNVEV (reference sequence). This CDR3 is CASSLSGLAGGSYEQYF. In DNA form, the CDR3 reads TGTGCCAGCAGTTTATCGGGACTAGCGGGAGGGTCCTACGAGCAGTACTTC.

This clone was picked up a small number of times. The chain couples TRBV19 to TRBJ2-1; D might be TRBD2 (5 bases). Per germline, CDR1 LNHDA and CDR2 SQIVND (reference sequence). The CDR3 sequence is 15 residues long. Trimming stripped 0 bases from V and 8 bases from J, with 14 bases between. The CDR3, as DNA: TGTGCCAGTAGTATAGAGGGTCGGCCGGGATATGAGCAGTTCTTC. Encoded protein: CASSIEGRPGYEQFF.

The CDR3 loop reads CASSLLGGRFNNEQFF. Written as DNA, the CDR3 is TGTGCCAGCAGCTTACTGGGCGGGAGATTCAACAATGAGCAGTTCTTC. The V call is TRBV7-6, the J call TRBJ2-1; TRBD2 matches at 7 bases. The CDR3 extends over 16 amino acids. Germline lookup yields CDR1 SGHVS and CDR2 FNYEAQ. V gave up 2 bases and J gave up 5 bases; unmatched junction bases: 9.

The rearrangement uses TRBV5-1 and TRBJ2-6; D is perhaps TRBD2 (6 bases). Germline CDR1 is SGHRS and CDR2 is YFSETQ. Trimming left V 4 bases short and J 2 bases short, with 10 bases between. The CDR3 is 15 residues long. CDR3 DNA sequence: TGCGCCAGCAGCCCACGGGGGACTGGGGCCAACGTCCTGACTTTC. Translated: CASSPRGTGANVLTF.

The chain recombines TRBV11-2 with TRBJ2-7; 12 nucleotides line up with TRBD2. The CDR3 is 16 residues long. The germline V gene encodes CDR1 SGHAT and CDR2 FQNNGV. The V segment lost 5 bases and the J segment 0 bases; nucleotides outside the gene matches: 5. CDR3 in amino acids: CASSRMTSGSSYEQYF. The CDR3 bases are TGTGCCAGCAGCCGGATGACTAGCGGGAGCTCCTACGAGCAGTACTTC. Together with reference TRBV11-2 and TRBJ2-7, the CDR3 gives the full variable domain: EAGVAQSPRYKIIEKRQSVAFWCNPISGHATLYWYQQILGQGPKLLIQFQNNGVVDDSQLPKDRFSAERLKGVDSTLKIQPAKLEDSAVYLCASSRMTSGSSYEQYFGPGTRLTVT.